The clone carrying this T cell receptor beta chain was detected only once. This sample was included in a study of blood T cell repertoires in COVID-19. Study-level information: From the United States, Italy and Spain came samples of acute and convalescent COVID-19. Sources were T cells, B-cell-depleted T cells, or PBMCs; the material itself was cDNA or gDNA.

Patients from Seattle were sampled longitudinally, starting during active infection. Original processing notes: Estimated nucleated cell counts came from reference gene primer amplification. Repertoires were generated with immunoSEQ multiplex PCR, while TCRdb's copy carries only in-frame clones and drops some. V, J and clone size reflect that table, while D and trimming were determined from the DNA. The table includes roughly 170,000 clones, roughly 85% detected once. There are 12 residues in the CDR3. CDR1 and CDR2 (germline): SGHDT, YYEEEE. The V gene lost 2 bases and the J gene lost 7 bases, with 10 bases spanning the gap.

The receptor was isolated from a woman between 45 and 60 years old with COVID-19, enrolled during active disease. The chain is built from TRBV5-6 and TRBJ2-7; a weak D match, TRBD2 (5 bases). Specimen: peripheral blood. The CDR3 loop is CASSLLGGEQYF. CDR3 DNA: TGTGCCAGCAGCTTATTGGGCGGGGAGCAGTACTTC.